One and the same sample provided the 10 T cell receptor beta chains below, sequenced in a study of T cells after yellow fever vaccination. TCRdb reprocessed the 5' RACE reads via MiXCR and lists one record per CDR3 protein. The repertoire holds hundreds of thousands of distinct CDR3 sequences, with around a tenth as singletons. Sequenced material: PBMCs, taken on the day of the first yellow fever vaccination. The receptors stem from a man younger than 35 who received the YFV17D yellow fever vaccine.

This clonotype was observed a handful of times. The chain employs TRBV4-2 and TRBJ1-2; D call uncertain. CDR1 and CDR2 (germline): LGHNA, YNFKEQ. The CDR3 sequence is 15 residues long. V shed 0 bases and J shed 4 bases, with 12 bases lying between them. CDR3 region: CASSQEAVGSYGYTF. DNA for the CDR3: TGTGCCAGCAGCCAAGAAGCGGTGGGGAGCTATGGCTACACCTTC.

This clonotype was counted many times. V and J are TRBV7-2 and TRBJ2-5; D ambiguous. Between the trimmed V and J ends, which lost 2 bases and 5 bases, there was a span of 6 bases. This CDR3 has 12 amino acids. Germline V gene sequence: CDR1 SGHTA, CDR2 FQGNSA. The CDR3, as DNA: TGTGCCAGCAGCTTAATGAGGGAGACCCAGTACTTC. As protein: CASSLMRETQYF.

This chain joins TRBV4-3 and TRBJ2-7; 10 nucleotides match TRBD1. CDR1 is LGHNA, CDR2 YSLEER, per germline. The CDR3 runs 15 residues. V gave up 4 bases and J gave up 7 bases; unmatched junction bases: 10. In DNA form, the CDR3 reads TGCGCCAGCAGCCGGGACAGGGGACCCCTTCGGGAGCAGTACTTC. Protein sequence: CASSRDRGPLREQYF.

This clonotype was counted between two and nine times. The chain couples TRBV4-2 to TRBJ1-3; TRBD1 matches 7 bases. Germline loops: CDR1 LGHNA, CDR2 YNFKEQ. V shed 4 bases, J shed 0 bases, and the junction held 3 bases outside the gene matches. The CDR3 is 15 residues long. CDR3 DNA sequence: TGTGCCAGCAGCCGAGACAGGGACTCTGGAAACACCATATATTTT. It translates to CASSRDRDSGNTIYF.

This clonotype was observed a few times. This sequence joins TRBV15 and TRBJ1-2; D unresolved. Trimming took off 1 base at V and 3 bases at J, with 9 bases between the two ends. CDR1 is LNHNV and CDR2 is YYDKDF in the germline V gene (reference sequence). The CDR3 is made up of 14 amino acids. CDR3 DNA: TGTGCCACCAGCAGAGGAAGGACCGACTATGGCTACACCTTC. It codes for CATSRGRTDYGYTF.

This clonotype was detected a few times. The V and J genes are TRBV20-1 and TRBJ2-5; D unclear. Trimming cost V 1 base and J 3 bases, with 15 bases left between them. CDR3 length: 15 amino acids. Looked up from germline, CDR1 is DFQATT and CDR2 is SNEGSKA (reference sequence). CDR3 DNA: TGCAGTGCTAGAGGCGGACCCGGCGAGGAAGAGACCCAGTACTTC. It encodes CSARGGPGEEETQYF.

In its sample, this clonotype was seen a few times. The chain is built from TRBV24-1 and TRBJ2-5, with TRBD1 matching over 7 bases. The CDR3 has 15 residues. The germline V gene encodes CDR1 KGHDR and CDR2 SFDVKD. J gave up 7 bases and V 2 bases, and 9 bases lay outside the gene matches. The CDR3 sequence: CATSDYPDRDRTQYF. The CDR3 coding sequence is TGTGCCACCAGTGATTACCCCGACAGGGACAGGACCCAGTACTTC.

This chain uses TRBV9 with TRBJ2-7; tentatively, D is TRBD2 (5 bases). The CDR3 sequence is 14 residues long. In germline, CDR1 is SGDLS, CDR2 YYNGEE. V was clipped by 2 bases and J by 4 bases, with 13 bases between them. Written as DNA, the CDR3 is TGTGCCAGCAGCGTTGATCTCGGGAAATACGAGCAGTACTTC. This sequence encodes CASSVDLGKYEQYF.

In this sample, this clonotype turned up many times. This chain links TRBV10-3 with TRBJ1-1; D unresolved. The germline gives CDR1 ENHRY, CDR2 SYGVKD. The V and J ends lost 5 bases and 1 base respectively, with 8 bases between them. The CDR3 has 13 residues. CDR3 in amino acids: CAISWSENTEAFF. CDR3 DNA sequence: TGTGCCATCAGTTGGTCGGAGAACACTGAAGCTTTCTTT.

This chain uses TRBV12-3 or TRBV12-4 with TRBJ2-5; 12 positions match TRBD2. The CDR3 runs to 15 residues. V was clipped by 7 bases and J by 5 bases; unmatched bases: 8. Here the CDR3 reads CASTLLAGGGETQYF. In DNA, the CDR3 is TGTGCCAGCACCCTACTAGCGGGGGGCGGGGAGACCCAGTACTTC.